This T cell receptor beta chain was sequenced during a study of vaccination effects on CD4 cells after COVID-19. Findings and caveats of the study: Early post-infection timepoints were missing from the study, which also had few convalescent patients. Common cold coronavirus cross-reactivity was shown by only 1 of 255 vaccine-induced clones in healthy vaccinees.

TCRdb keeps only in-frame clones here, not all; method: immunoSEQ multiplex PCR. This sample has about 20,000 clones, with about two thirds found just once. Trimming took 6 bases from V and 2 from J; bases not matched to a gene: 4. CDR3 length: 16 residues. Germline loops: CDR1 ENHRY, CDR2 SYGVKD. Comments on this clone: As yet, its antigen is unknown.

Prior to sequencing, the ViraFEST assay stimulated PBMC with viral peptide pools, which expanded the antigen-specific CD4+ T cells. Culturing for around 10 days preceded CD4+ T cell isolation. A few million PBMC were placed in each well, which was supplemented with 10 IU/ml IL-2 and around 9.5 ug/ml peptides. Days 3 and 7 saw half the medium replaced with IL-2 medium. The V call is TRBV10-3, the J call TRBJ2-6, with 10 bases fitting TRBD1. This clonotype was sampled from a human donor who received a COVID-19 vaccine. Material: CD4+ T cells from PBMCs cultured with HCoV-229E spike peptides, obtained before COVID-19 vaccination. CDR3 in DNA: TGTGCCATCAGCTCGACAGGGGGCGCTGGGGCCAACGTCCTGACTTTC. This codes for CAISSTGGAGANVLTF.